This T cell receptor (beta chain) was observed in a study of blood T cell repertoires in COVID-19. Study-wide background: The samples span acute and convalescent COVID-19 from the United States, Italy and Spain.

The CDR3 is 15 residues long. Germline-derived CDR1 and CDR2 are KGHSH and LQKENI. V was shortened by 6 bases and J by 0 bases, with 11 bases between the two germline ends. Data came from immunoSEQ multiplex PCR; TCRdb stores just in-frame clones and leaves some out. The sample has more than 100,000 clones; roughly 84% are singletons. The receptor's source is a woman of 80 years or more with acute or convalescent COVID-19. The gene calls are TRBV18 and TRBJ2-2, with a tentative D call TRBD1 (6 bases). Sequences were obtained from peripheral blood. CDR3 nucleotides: TGTGCCAGCTCCCGGACAGAGACGAACACCGGGGAGCTGTTTTTT. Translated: CASSRTETNTGELFF.